This is a list of T cell receptor beta chains from one sample in a study of identical twins. Each CDR3 protein gets one entry after TCRdb re-called the 5' RACE reads with MiXCR. The data show 500,000 or so distinct CDR3 sequences, 13% to 15% seen once. The same specimen was also included in a second study, on yellow fever vaccine responses in identical twins.

Source material: CD4+ T cells sorted from blood. These receptors came from a woman younger than 35 in good health. Each CDR3 is given with its conserved first and last residue. Fields, in order: V gene, J gene, clone size, CDR3 protein. Only some rows state a clone size, as once, few, many or a class for expanded clones.

>TRBV30|TRBJ1-2|few
CAWSVRQGSGYTF
>TRBV12-3/TRBV12-4|TRBJ2-1|many
CASSTSGAYNEQFF
>TRBV20-1|TRBJ2-7|few
CSAGGVGRGAYEQYF
>TRBV25-1|TRBJ1-5|few
CASSGAGDQPQHF
>TRBV12-3/TRBV12-4|TRBJ2-1|-
CASSDSPSYNEQFF
>TRBV4-2|TRBJ2-7|-
CASSQDTGGYEQYF
>TRBV24-1|TRBJ1-1|few
CATSDSRGRNTEAFF
>TRBV4-2|TRBJ2-1|many
CASSPKGGTGRDSYNEQFF
>TRBV28|TRBJ1-5|few
CASSSRQGRGNQPQHF
>TRBV27|TRBJ2-1|-
CASSYAGRAGGDPSYNEQFF
>TRBV29-1|TRBJ2-3|-
CSVEDSWTDTQYF
>TRBV3-1|TRBJ2-1|many
CASSQSKGLSVHSDEQFF